This T cell receptor beta chain was sequenced for a study of CD8 T cells in ankylosing spondylitis. Using its own MiXCR run on the 5' RACE reads, TCRdb lists one record per CDR3 protein. The data show a few hundred thousand distinct CDR3 sequences, with around 19% seen just once and approximately 46% held by the top ten. This clonotype was observed at least ten times. Its matching antigen is unknown. The CDR3 consists of 12 residues. V shed 5 bases and J shed 9 bases, with 11 bases lying between them. Study results and caveats: Reportedly, significant enrichment of disease-linked clones occurred in matched ankylosing spondylitis synovial fluid. Clones that were linked to disease were CD8+ and were relatively rare in peripheral blood. A motif of eight highly homologous TCR beta variants was seen as apparently characteristic of ankylosing spondylitis blood.

The specimen was blood, either unsorted or a sorted T cell fraction (not recorded which). This TCR was recovered from a male donor with ankylosing spondylitis. This rearrangement joins TRBV12-3 or TRBV12-4 to TRBJ2-1, with unresolved D. The CDR3, as DNA: TGTGCCAGCAGTGCAACAGCAATTGAGCAGTTCTTC. Translated, it gives CASSATAIEQFF.